Below, one T cell receptor beta chain is given with its context. What it binds is not known. These data come from a study of T cell responses to AZD1222 COVID-19 vaccine. The germline gives CDR1 MNHEY, CDR2 SVGAGI. The V end lost 6 bases, the J end lost 4 bases, and 10 bases lay between the germline ends. The CDR3 has 13 residues. Study-wide results and limits: Repertoires in all cases were sampled only once the peak T cell response had passed. The study found Spike-specific TCR breadth and depth rose after two AZD1222 doses. White British donors predominated, females outnumbered males, and clonal diversity was possibly underestimated.

Produced via immunoSEQ multiplex PCR; TCRdb's table is partial and in-frame only. The table includes 150,000 or so clones, 85% to 95% detected once. Sequencing was performed on peripheral blood, taken on day 0 of AZD1222 vaccination. The chain uses TRBV6-5 and TRBJ1-3, with D uncertain. This TCR was sampled from an adult in good health. CDR3 region: CASRTTSGNTIYF. The CDR3 DNA sequence: TGTGCCAGCAGGACTACCTCAGGAAACACCATATATTTT.